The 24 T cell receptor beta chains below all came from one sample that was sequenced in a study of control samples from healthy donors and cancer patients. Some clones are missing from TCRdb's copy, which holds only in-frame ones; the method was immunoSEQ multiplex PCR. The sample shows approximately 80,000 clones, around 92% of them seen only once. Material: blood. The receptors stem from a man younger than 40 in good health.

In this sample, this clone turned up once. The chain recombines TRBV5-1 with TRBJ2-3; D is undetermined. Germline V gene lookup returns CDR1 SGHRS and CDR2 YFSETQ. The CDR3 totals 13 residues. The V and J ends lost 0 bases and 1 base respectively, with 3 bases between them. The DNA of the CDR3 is TGCGCCAGCAGCTTGGTGGGCACAGATACGCAGTATTTT. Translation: CASSLVGTDTQYF.

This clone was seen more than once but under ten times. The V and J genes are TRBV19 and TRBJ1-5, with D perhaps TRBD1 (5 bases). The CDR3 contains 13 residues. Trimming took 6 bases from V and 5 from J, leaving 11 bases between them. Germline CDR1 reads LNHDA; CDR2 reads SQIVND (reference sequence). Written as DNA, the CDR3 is TGTGCCAGTAGAAAGCAGGGAGATCAGCCCCAGCATTTT. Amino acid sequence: CASRKQGDQPQHF.

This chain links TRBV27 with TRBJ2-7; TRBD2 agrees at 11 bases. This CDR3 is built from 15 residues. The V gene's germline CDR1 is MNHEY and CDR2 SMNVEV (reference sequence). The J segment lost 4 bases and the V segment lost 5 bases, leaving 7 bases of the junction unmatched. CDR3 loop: CASSPFTSGGYEQYF. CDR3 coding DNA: TGTGCCAGCAGTCCCTTCACTAGCGGGGGATACGAGCAGTACTTC.

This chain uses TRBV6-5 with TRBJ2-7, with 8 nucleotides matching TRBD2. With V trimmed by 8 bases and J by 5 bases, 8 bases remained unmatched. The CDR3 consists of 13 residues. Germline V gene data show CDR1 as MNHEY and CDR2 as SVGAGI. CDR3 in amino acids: CASGAGDWDEQYF. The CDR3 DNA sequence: TGTGCCAGCGGAGCGGGAGACTGGGACGAGCAGTACTTC.

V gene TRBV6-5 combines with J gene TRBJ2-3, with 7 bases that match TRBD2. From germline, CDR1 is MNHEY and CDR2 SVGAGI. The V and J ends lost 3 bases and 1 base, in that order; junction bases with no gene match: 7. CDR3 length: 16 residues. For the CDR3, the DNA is TGTGCCAGCAGTTATCGGGTGGGGGGGGGCACAGATACGCAGTATTTT. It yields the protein CASSYRVGGGTDTQYF.

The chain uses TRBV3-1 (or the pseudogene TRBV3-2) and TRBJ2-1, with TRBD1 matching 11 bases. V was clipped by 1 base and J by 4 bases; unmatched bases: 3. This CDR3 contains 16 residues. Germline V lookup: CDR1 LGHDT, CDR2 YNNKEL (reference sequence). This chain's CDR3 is CASSQGTGGRYNEQFF. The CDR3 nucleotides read TGTGCCAGCAGCCAAGGGACAGGGGGCCGGTACAATGAGCAGTTCTTC.

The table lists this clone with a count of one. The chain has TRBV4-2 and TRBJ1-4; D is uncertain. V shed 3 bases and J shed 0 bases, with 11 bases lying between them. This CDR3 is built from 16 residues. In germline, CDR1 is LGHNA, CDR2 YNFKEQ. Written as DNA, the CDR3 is TGTGCCAGCAGCCAGGAGGTACAAGCAACTAATGAAAAACTGTTTTTT. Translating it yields CASSQEVQATNEKLFF.

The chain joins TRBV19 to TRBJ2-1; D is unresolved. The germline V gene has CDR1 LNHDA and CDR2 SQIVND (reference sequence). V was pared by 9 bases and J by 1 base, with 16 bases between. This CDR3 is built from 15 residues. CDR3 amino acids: CASLSRSSSYNEQFF. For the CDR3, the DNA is TGTGCCAGCCTTTCAAGGTCGAGTTCCTACAATGAGCAGTTCTTC.

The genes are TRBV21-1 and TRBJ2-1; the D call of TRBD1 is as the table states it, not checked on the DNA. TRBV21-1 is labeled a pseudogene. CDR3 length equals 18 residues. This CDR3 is CASSKTSNRGQGYNEQFF. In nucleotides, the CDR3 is TGTGCCAGCAGCAAAACCTCTAACAGGGGGCAGGGCTACAATGAGCAGTTCTTC.

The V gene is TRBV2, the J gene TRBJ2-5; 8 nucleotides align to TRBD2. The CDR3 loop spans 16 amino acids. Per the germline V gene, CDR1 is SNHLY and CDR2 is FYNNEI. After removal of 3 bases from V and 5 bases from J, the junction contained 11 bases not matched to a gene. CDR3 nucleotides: TGTGCCAGCAGTGAGGAAGCGGGGGTCCTTCCTGAGACCCAGTACTTC. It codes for CASSEEAGVLPETQYF.

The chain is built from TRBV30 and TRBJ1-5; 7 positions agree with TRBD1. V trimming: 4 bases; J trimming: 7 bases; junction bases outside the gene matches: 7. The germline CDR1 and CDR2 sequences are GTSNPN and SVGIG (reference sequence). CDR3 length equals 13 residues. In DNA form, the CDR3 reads TGTGCCTGGACAGGGGGTCCGGGGCAGCCCCAGCATTTT. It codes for CAWTGGPGQPQHF.

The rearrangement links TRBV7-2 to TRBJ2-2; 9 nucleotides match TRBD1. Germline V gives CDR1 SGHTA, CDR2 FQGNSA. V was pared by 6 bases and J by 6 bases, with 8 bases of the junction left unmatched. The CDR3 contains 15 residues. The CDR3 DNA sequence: TGTGCCAGCAGTTTGAGACAGGGGGGAGCCGGGGAGCTGTTTTTT. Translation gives CASSLRQGGAGELFF.

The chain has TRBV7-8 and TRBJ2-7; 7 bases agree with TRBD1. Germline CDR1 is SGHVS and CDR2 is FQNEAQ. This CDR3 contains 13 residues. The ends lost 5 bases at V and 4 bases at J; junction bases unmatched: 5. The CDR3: CASSATGWYEQYF. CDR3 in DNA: TGTGCCAGCAGCGCGACAGGGTGGTACGAGCAGTACTTC. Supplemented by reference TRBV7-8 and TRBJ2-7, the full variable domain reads GAGVSQSPRYKVAKRGQDVALRCDPISGHVSLFWYQQALGQGPEFLTYFQNEAQLDKSGLPSDRFFAERPEGSVSTLKIQRTQQEDSAVYLCASSATGWYEQYFGPGTRLTVT.

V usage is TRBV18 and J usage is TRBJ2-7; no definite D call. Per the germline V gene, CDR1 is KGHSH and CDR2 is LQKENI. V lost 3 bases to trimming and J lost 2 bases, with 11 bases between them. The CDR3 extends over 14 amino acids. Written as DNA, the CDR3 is TGTGCCAGCTCACCCCCAGACCGGACCTACGAGCAGTACTTC. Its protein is CASSPPDRTYEQYF.

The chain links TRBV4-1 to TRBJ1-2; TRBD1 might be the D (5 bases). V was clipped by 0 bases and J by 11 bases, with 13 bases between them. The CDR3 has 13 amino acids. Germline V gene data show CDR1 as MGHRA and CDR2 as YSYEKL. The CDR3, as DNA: TGCGCCAGCAGCCAAGATTGGGGGGAAGCGTACACCTTC. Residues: CASSQDWGEAYTF.

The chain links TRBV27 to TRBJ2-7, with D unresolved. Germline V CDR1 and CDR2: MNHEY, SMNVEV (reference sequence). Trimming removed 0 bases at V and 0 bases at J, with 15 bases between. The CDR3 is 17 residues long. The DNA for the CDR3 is TGTGCCAGCAGTTTATCAATATTCAGCCAGTCCTCCTACGAGCAGTACTTC. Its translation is CASSLSIFSQSSYEQYF.

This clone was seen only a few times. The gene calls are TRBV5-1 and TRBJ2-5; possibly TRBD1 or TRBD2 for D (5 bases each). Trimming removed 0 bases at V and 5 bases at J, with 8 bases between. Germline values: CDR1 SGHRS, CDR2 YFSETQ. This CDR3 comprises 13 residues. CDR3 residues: CASSLVEGETQYF. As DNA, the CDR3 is TGCGCCAGCAGCTTGGTCGAGGGGGAGACCCAGTACTTC.

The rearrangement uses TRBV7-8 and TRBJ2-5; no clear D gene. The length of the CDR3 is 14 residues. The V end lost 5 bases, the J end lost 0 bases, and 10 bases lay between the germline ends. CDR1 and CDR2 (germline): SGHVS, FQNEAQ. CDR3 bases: TGTGCCAGCAGCCCCTACGCGTACCAAGAGACCCAGTACTTC. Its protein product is CASSPYAYQETQYF.

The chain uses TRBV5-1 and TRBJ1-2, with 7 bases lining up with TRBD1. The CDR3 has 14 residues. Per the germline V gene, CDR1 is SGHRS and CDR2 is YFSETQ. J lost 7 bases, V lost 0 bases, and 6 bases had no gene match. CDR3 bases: TGCGCCAGCAGCTTGGTGTCAGGGGGTAGTGGCTACACCTTC. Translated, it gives CASSLVSGGSGYTF.

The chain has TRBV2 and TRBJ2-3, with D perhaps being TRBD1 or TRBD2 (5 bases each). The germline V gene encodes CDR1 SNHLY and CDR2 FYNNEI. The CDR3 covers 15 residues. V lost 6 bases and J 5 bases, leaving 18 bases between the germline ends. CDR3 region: CASRLEGTRGDTQYF. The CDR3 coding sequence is TGTGCCAGCAGACTTGAGGGGACCCGCGGAGATACGCAGTATTTT.

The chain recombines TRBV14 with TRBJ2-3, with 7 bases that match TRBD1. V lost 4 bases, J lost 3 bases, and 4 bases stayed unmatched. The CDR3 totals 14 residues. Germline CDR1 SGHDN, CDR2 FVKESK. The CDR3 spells CASSRKDRTDTQYF. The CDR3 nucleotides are TGTGCCAGCAGCCGAAAGGACAGGACAGATACGCAGTATTTT.

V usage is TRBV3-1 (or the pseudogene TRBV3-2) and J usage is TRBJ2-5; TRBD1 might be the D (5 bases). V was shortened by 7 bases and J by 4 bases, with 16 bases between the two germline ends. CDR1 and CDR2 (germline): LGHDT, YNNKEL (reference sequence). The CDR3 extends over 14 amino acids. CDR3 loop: CASNPPGLGETQYF. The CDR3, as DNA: TGTGCCAGCAACCCGCCAGGGTTGGGAGAGACCCAGTACTTC.

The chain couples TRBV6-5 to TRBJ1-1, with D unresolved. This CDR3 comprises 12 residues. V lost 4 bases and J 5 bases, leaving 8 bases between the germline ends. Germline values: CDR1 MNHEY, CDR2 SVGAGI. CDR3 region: CASSFRETEAFF. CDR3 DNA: TGTGCCAGCAGTTTCCGGGAAACTGAAGCTTTCTTT.

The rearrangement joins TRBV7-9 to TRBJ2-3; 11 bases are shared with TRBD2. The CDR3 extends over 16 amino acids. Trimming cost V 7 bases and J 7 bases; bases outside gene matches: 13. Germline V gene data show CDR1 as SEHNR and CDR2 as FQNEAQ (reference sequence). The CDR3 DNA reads TGTGCCAGCACCGTAAACTTACTAGCGGGAGAACATACGCAGTATTTT. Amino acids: CASTVNLLAGEHTQYF.